The table lists the clone carrying this T cell receptor (beta chain) with a few counts. From the 5' RACE reads, TCRdb called clonotypes with MiXCR, one entry per CDR3 protein. The sample has about 660,000 distinct CDR3 sequences, around 8.3% seen once. These data belong to a study of identical twins. Trimming pared 8 bases from V and 0 bases from J, leaving 5 bases between. Germline CDR1 MNHNY, CDR2 SVGAGI (reference sequence). The CDR3 runs to 12 residues. This sample also belongs to another study, concerning yellow fever vaccine responses in identical twins.

The chain couples TRBV6-6 to TRBJ1-3; D gene unclear. Source material: PBMCs. The TCR sequence derives from a woman between 18 and 29 years old in good health. The CDR3 loop reads CASESSGNTIYF. The DNA of the CDR3 is TGTGCCAGCGAGAGCTCTGGAAACACCATATATTTT.